A selection of T cell receptor beta chains follows, all from one sample in a study of T cells in localized non-small cell lung cancer. Profiling relied on immunoSEQ multiplex PCR, and the TCRdb table lists in-frame clones only, not all of them. In the table there are tens of thousands of clones, 70% to 90% of which are singletons. Sequencing was performed on peripheral blood, taken before any cancer treatment. These TCRs come from a female donor at least 60 years old with stage I lung adenocarcinoma. CDR3s include the opening cysteine and the closing phenylalanine or tryptophan. Each record gives: J gene, CDR3 length, V gene, D gene, clone size, CDR3 DNA, CDR3 protein. D genes are given only for firm matches. Size is omitted from some rows. Given values are once, few, many or a class for expanded clones.

TRBJ2-3 | 12 | TRBV19 | . | few | TGTGCCAGTAGGGGAAGCACAGATACGCAGTATTTT | CASRGSTDTQYF
TRBJ1-2 | 15 | TRBV5-1 | . | . | TGCGCCAGCAGCTTGGGGGGGCCGGGGCCCTATGGCTACACCTTC | CASSLGGPGPYGYTF
TRBJ1-2 | 12 | TRBV11-3 | . | . | TGTGCCAGCAGTTTCGGGACCTATGGCTACACCTTC | CASSFGTYGYTF
TRBJ1-2 | 12 | TRBV2 | TRBD1 | . | TGTGCCAGCATAATGGACAGGGGTGGCTACACCTTC | CASIMDRGGYTF
TRBJ2-2 | 16 | TRBV4-1 | TRBD1 | . | TGCGCCAGCAGCCCACGGACAGGGGAAGGAACCGGGGAGCTGTTTTTT | CASSPRTGEGTGELFF
TRBJ1-1 | 12 | TRBV11-2 | . | . | TGTGCCAGCAGCTTAGGAATAGCTGAAGCTTTCTTT | CASSLGIAEAFF
TRBJ1-2 | 15 | TRBV6-1 | . | . | TGTGCCAGCACCGAGGGGCGGGAGCAGTTCTATGGCTACACCTTC | CASTEGREQFYGYTF
TRBJ2-2 | 12 | TRBV18 | . | . | TGTGCCAGCTCAGCGGTCACCGGGGAGCTGTTTTTT | CASSAVTGELFF
TRBJ2-1 | 12 | TRBV10-2 | . | once | TGCGCCAGCAGATTCACGATCAATGAGCAGTTCTTC | CASRFTINEQFF
TRBJ1-2 | 14 | TRBV2 | . | . | TGTGCCAGCAGGGAAGGACAGACAAGGGGTGGCTACACCTTC | CASREGQTRGGYTF
TRBJ2-1 | 14 | TRBV5-6 | . | . | TGTGCCAGCAGCTTAACGTACAGGGTGGGTGAGCAGTTCTTC | CASSLTYRVGEQFF
TRBJ1-4 | 14 | TRBV29-1 | . | . | TGCAGCGTCCCCATGGGCGTGGGAGGGGAAAAACTGTTTTTT | CSVPMGVGGEKLFF
TRBJ2-1 | 18 | TRBV4-2 | TRBD2 | . | TGTGCCAGCAGCCAAGCTCCCTACCTAGCGGGAGCCTACAATGAGCAGTTCTTC | CASSQAPYLAGAYNEQFF
TRBJ2-1 | 12 | TRBV7-9 | . | . | TGTGCCAGCAGCTTAAGGAACAATGAGCAGTTCTTC | CASSLRNNEQFF
TRBJ1-2 | 15 | TRBV5-1 | . | . | TGCGCCAGCAGCTTGGAGGGCAGGGCAAACTATGGCTACACCTTC | CASSLEGRANYGYTF
TRBJ1-1 | 15 | TRBV5-1 | . | . | TGCGCCAGTAACGGGGCGGGGTTGATGAACACTGAAGCTTTCTTT | CASNGAGLMNTEAFF
TRBJ2-1 | 18 | TRBV7-3 | TRBD2 | . | TGTGCCAGCAGCGCCATGGGACTAGCGGGAGGGAACTACAATGAGCAGTTCTTC | CASSAMGLAGGNYNEQFF
TRBJ2-5 | 13 | TRBV11-3 | . | . | TGTGCCAGCAGCTTAAGCAGACAAGAGACCCAGTACTTC | CASSLSRQETQYF
TRBJ2-2 | 13 | TRBV29-1 | . | . | TGCAGCGTTCCATCGGGGAACACCGGGGAGCTGTTTTTT | CSVPSGNTGELFF
TRBJ2-1 | 13 | TRBV5-6 | . | . | TGTGCCAGCAGCTTCCGTAGTAACAATGAGCAGTTCTTC | CASSFRSNNEQFF
TRBJ2-3 | 13 | TRBV11-3 | . | . | TGTGCCAGCAGCCCCCGCCCCACAGATACGCAGTATTTT | CASSPRPTDTQYF
TRBJ2-7 | 15 | TRBV5-1 | . | . | TGCGCCAGCAGCTTGAAGGGGGGAGCCGTTTACGAGCAGTACTTC | CASSLKGGAVYEQYF
TRBJ2-1 | 11 | TRBV6-5 | TRBD1 | . | TGTGCCAGCGGGACAGTCAATGAGCAGTTCTTC | CASGTVNEQFF
TRBJ1-1 | 14 | TRBV25-1 | TRBD1 | . | TGTGCCAGCATTCCCGACAGGGGAGGCACTGAAGCTTTCTTT | CASIPDRGGTEAFF
TRBJ1-1 | 13 | TRBV6-5 | . | . | TGTGCCAGCAGTTCTCCGACAGGCACTGAAGCTTTCTTT | CASSSPTGTEAFF
TRBJ2-5 | 15 | TRBV5-1 | . | . | TGCGCCAGCAGCGTTAAAGGGGGTGTGGGGGAGACCCAGTACTTC | CASSVKGGVGETQYF
TRBJ1-2 | 14 | TRBV6-6 | . | . | TGTGCCAGCAGGATCATTCAAGAAGGCTATGGCTACACCTTC | CASRIIQEGYGYTF
TRBJ1-2 | 12 | TRBV5-1 | . | . | TGCGCCAGCAGCTTGGACAGGAGTGGCTACACCTTC | CASSLDRSGYTF
TRBJ2-5 | 17 | TRBV2 | TRBD2 | . | TGTGCCAGCAGTGAAAGGGCTAGCGGGGGGACTCAAGAGACCCAGTACTTC | CASSERASGGTQETQYF
TRBJ2-3 | 16 | TRBV6-5 | TRBD2 | once | TGTGCCAGCAGTTACCGGCTAGCGGGAGTCGCAGATACGCAGTATTTT | CASSYRLAGVADTQYF
TRBJ1-3 | 15 | TRBV2 | . | once | TGTGCCAGCAGCCCCACGGGGGCGGCTGGAAACACCATATATTTT | CASSPTGAAGNTIYF
TRBJ2-7 | 16 | TRBV19 | TRBD2 | . | TGTGCCAGTAGTAAGGGCCGGGGCGGGAGCTCCTACGAGCAGTACTTC | CASSKGRGGSSYEQYF
TRBJ2-5 | 16 | TRBV30 | TRBD2 | . | TGTGCCTGGAGTGTGATAGGGCGGGAGGCAGGAGAGACCCAGTACTTC | CAWSVIGREAGETQYF
TRBJ2-3 | 14 | TRBV5-4 | . | . | TGTGCCAGCAGCGTCTCAGGGAGGCCAGATACGCAGTATTTT | CASSVSGRPDTQYF
TRBJ1-4 | 17 | TRBV5-1 | TRBD1 | . | TGCGCCAGCACGGGACAGGGAATCGGAAGCCCCCAGGAAAAACTGTTTTTT | CASTGQGIGSPQEKLFF
TRBJ2-1 | 15 | TRBV23-1 | TRBD1 | . | TGCGCCAGCAGTCATCCGGGACAGAGAAACAATGAGCAGTTCTTC | CASSHPGQRNNEQFF
TRBJ2-3 | 14 | TRBV9 | . | . | TGTGCCAGCAGCCCTCCGGGGATCACAGATACGCAGTATTTT | CASSPPGITDTQYF
TRBJ1-2 | 15 | TRBV19 | . | . | TGTGCCAGTACCCCTTTTGGGAACGTTAACTATGGCTACACCTTC | CASTPFGNVNYGYTF
TRBJ1-4 | 11 | TRBV6-6 | . | few | TGTGCCAGCAGTTACGGTGAAAAACTGTTTTTT | CASSYGEKLFF
TRBJ1-5 | 15 | TRBV18 | TRBD1 | . | TGTGCCAGCTCACCACTCGCGACAGGGGATCAGCCCCAGCATTTT | CASSPLATGDQPQHF
TRBJ1-4 | 14 | TRBV28 | . | . | TGTGCCAGCAAGTTGCAAGCAACTAATGAAAAACTGTTTTTT | CASKLQATNEKLFF
TRBJ2-1 | 14 | TRBV5-8 | TRBD2 | . | TGTGCCAGCAGCTTGGGTTATGTGCGGGGGGAGCAGTTCTTC | CASSLGYVRGEQFF
TRBJ2-2 | 14 | TRBV19 | . | . | TGTGCCAGTAGTATAGCGGCGCACACCGGGGAGCTGTTTTTT | CASSIAAHTGELFF
TRBJ2-5 | 13 | TRBV11-2 | . | . | TGTGCCAGCAGCTTAGGAAGCAGGGAGACCCAGTACTTC | CASSLGSRETQYF
TRBJ1-4 | 16 | TRBV19 | . | . | TGTGCCAGTAGTCCCCAGGGCCTACTTGGGAATGAAAAACTGTTTTTT | CASSPQGLLGNEKLFF